This passage covers 25 T cell receptor beta chains from one sample sequenced in a study of cytomegalovirus exposure and HLA in healthy donors. The PCR was carried out with 60 Vbeta primers and 13 Jbeta primers. The method was immunoSEQ multiplex PCR; TCRdb's version includes in-frame clones alone and lacks a portion of them. Seen here are about 150,000 clones, 85% observed once, and the top ten hold 1%. The specimen sequenced was PBMCs. The receptor source for this set is a boy younger than 10 in good health and CMV-seronegative.

The rearrangement links TRBV6-6 to TRBJ1-5, with D possibly matching TRBD1 (5 bases). The CDR3 totals 14 residues. Germline V lookup: CDR1 MNHNY, CDR2 SVGAGI (reference sequence). Trimming pared 0 bases from V and 4 bases from J, leaving 7 bases between. In DNA, the CDR3 is TGTGCCAGCAGTTACTCTCAGGGAAATCAGCCCCAGCATTTT. This translates into CASSYSQGNQPQHF.

The chain employs TRBV7-9 and TRBJ2-7, with 9 nucleotides matching TRBD1. The germline gives CDR1 SEHNR, CDR2 FQNEAQ (reference sequence). The CDR3 spans 14 residues. V dropped 4 bases and J dropped 2; count of bases not matched to a gene: 3. CDR3: CASSSGQGTYEQYF. DNA of the CDR3: TGTGCCAGCAGCTCGGGACAGGGTACCTACGAGCAGTACTTC. Combining the CDR3 with reference TRBV7-9 and TRBJ2-7 gives the whole variable domain DTGVSQNPRHKITKRGQNVTFRCDPISEHNRLYWYRQTLGQGPEFLTYFQNEAQLEKSRLLSDRFSAERPKGSFSTLEIQRTEQGDSAMYLCASSSGQGTYEQYFGPGTRLTVT.

To note about this clone: The junction does not match germline at one end; this may be a read error. This rearrangement joins TRBV7-9 to TRBJ2-7; D remains unclear. The CDR3 consists of 11 residues. CDR1 and CDR2 (germline): SEHNR, FQNEAQ (reference sequence). DNA for the CDR3: TGTTCCAGCAGCTTAGGCTACGAACAGTACTTC. Its translation: CSSSLGYEQYF.

This chain uses TRBV28 with TRBJ1-2, with D possibly matching TRBD1 (6 bases). In germline, CDR1 is MDHEN, CDR2 SYDVKM. The CDR3 length is 16 residues. Trimming shortened V by 6 bases and J by 0 bases, and 17 bases separated the two germline ends. CDR3 loop: CASRSPMTGPNYGYTF. Written as DNA, the CDR3 is TGTGCCAGCAGAAGTCCCATGACAGGTCCTAACTATGGCTACACCTTC.

The genes are TRBV25-1 and TRBJ1-1; D possibly corresponds to TRBD1 (6 bases). Trimming removed 6 bases at V and 5 bases at J, with 7 bases between. This CDR3 has 11 amino acids. The germline V gene has CDR1 MGHDK and CDR2 SYGVNS. The CDR3 loop is CASSTGTEAFF. CDR3 nucleotide sequence: TGTGCCAGCAGCACAGGGACTGAAGCTTTCTTT. The whole variable domain, remainder taken from reference TRBV25-1 and TRBJ1-1, is EADIYQTPRYLVIGTGKKITLECSQTMGHDKMYWYQQDPGMELHLIHYSYGVNSTEKGDLSSESTVSRIRTEHFPLTLESARPSHTSQYLCASSTGTEAFFGQGTRLTVV.

Comment on this clone: The identical CDR3 is also encoded by other nucleotide sequences in the sample. The chain employs TRBV6-5 and TRBJ1-4; 7 bases map to TRBD1. Losses at the gene ends were 0 bases for V and 8 bases for J; bases not matched to a gene: 6. Germline CDR1 is MNHEY and CDR2 is SVGAGI. CDR3 length equals 15 residues. The CDR3 region has the DNA TGTGCCAGCAGTTACTCGTCGAGGGGGCGGGAAAAACTGTTTTTT. This encodes CASSYSSRGREKLFF.

In its sample, this clone was seen once. The chain combines TRBV18 with TRBJ2-1; a weak D match, TRBD2 (6 bases). The ends were cut back, 3 bases at V and 1 base at J, with 10 bases in the middle. Germline V gene sequence: CDR1 KGHSH, CDR2 LQKENI. The CDR3 has 15 residues. The CDR3 spells CASSPGGTSYNEQFF. The CDR3, as DNA: TGTGCCAGCTCACCCGGCGGGACTTCCTACAATGAGCAGTTCTTC.

J is TRBJ2-6 and V is TRBV25-1, with TRBD2 as a possible D gene (5 bases). The CDR3 extends over 17 amino acids. Looked up from germline, CDR1 is MGHDK and CDR2 is SYGVNS. Deletions cut 1 base from V and 0 bases from J, with 10 bases between. CDR3 protein: CASSELGLNSGANVLTF. The CDR3 DNA reads as TGTGCCAGCAGTGAATTAGGACTCAACTCTGGGGCCAACGTCCTGACTTTC.

This clone was found once. V gene TRBV6-1 combines with J gene TRBJ1-1, with 9 bases matching TRBD1. Germline CDR1 and CDR2: MNHNS and SASEGT. The trim removed 0 bases at V and 11 bases at J, leaving 7 bases unmatched. The CDR3 covers 14 residues. CDR3 sequence reads: CASSEASTGGSAFF. Here the CDR3 DNA reads TGTGCCAGCAGTGAAGCGAGCACAGGGGGCTCGGCTTTCTTT.

The rearrangement uses TRBV29-1 and TRBJ1-1; D unclear. Germline V CDR1 and CDR2: SQVTM, ANQGSEA. The CDR3 consists of 13 residues. V was shortened by 0 bases and J by 5 bases, with 10 bases between the two germline ends. The CDR3 DNA sequence: TGCAGCGTTGAAGAATGGAGGGAGACTGAAGCTTTCTTT. As protein: CSVEEWRETEAFF. The whole variable domain, filled in from reference TRBV29-1 and TRBJ1-1, reads SAVISQKPSRDICQRGTSLTIQCQVDSQVTMMFWYRQQPGQSLTLIATANQGSEATYESGFVIDKFPISRPNLTFSTLTVSNMSPEDSSIYLCSVEEWRETEAFFGQGTRLTVV.

This clone is a singleton in its sample. This chain connects TRBV6-5 to TRBJ2-2; D possibly corresponds to TRBD1 (6 bases). CDR3 size: 14 residues. Germline loops: CDR1 MNHEY, CDR2 SVGAGI. V was trimmed by 8 bases and J by 0 bases, leaving 10 bases between them. CDR3 in amino acids: CASSRDTNTGELFF. The CDR3 DNA sequence: TGTGCCAGCTCCCGGGACACGAACACCGGGGAGCTGTTTTTT.

The table lists this clone with a count of one. J is TRBJ2-1 and V is TRBV13; 12 bases line up with TRBD2. V shed 4 bases, J shed 5 bases, and the junction held 12 bases outside the gene matches. Germline V gene sequence: CDR1 PRHDT, CDR2 FYEKMQ (reference sequence). The CDR3 length is 18 residues. The CDR3 nucleotides read TGTGCCAGCAGCTCCAGGACTAGCGGGGCTCGGCCCAACAATGAGCAGTTCTTC. It codes for CASSSRTSGARPNNEQFF.

V is TRBV19 and J is TRBJ1-2; maybe TRBD1 (5 bases). Germline loops: CDR1 LNHDA, CDR2 SQIVND (reference sequence). CDR3 length: 13 residues. V was pared by 6 bases and J by 5 bases, with 13 bases between. In nucleotides, the CDR3 is TGTGCCAGTAGGCGGGGCACACTATATGGCTACACCTTC. It specifies CASRRGTLYGYTF.

This clone was seen once. The gene calls are TRBV5-4 and TRBJ2-1, with D maybe TRBD1 (5 bases). Trimming cost V 0 bases and J 8 bases, with 12 bases left between them. The CDR3 is 14 amino acids. Germline V gene data show CDR1 as SGHNT and CDR2 as YYREEE (reference sequence). The DNA of the CDR3 is TGTGCCAGCAGCTTGGGAATGACAGATTATGAGCAGTTCTTC. It is translated as CASSLGMTDYEQFF.

This chain links TRBV28 with TRBJ2-7, with D possibly matching TRBD1 (5 bases). This CDR3 has 14 residues. V lost 3 bases and J lost 2, with 11 bases in between. Germline assignment: CDR1 MDHEN and CDR2 SYDVKM. The chain's CDR3 is CASSFGRGAYEQYF. In DNA, the CDR3 is TGTGCCAGCAGTTTCGGAAGGGGCGCCTACGAGCAGTACTTC.

The table lists this clone with a count of one. The chain joins TRBV5-1 to TRBJ2-5; TRBD2 matches 11 bases. The junction had 7 bases not matched to a gene; V was cut back by 4 bases and J by 2 bases. The CDR3 length is 16 residues. Germline lookup yields CDR1 SGHRS and CDR2 YFSETQ. The CDR3 spells CASSTIAGGTQETQYF. The CDR3 coding sequence is TGCGCCAGCAGCACGATAGCGGGGGGGACTCAAGAGACCCAGTACTTC.

This sequence joins TRBV7-9 and TRBJ2-7; TRBD2 is a possible D gene (6 bases). Germline CDR1 and CDR2: SEHNR and FQNEAQ (reference sequence). The CDR3 runs to 15 residues. CDR3 DNA sequence: TGTGCCGGCAGCTTAGGAGGGTCGCCCTCCTACGAGCAGTACGTC. This translates into CAGSLGGSPSYEQYV.

V and J are TRBV5-6 and TRBJ2-1; possibly TRBD2 for D (6 bases). The CDR3 length is 14 residues. Trimming pared 4 bases from V and 6 bases from J, leaving 14 bases between. Germline V gene data show CDR1 as SGHDT and CDR2 as YYEEEE. The CDR3 bases are TGTGCCAGCAGCCGGAGGGACCAAACCAATGAGCAGTTCTTC. Translation: CASSRRDQTNEQFF.

The V and J genes are TRBV11-3 and TRBJ2-3; perhaps TRBD2 as D (5 bases). Germline V gene lookup returns CDR1 SGHNT and CDR2 YENEEA. CDR3 size: 16 residues. V lost 1 base, J lost 0 bases, and 11 bases lay in between. The CDR3 bases are TGTGCCAGCAGCTTAGGAGGCCAGCGGAGCACAGATACGCAGTATTTT. This encodes CASSLGGQRSTDTQYF.

The V gene is TRBV19, the J gene TRBJ1-5, with TRBD1 matching over 8 bases. CDR3 length equals 19 residues. The V and J ends lost 0 bases and 6 bases, in that order; junction bases with no gene match: 16. The germline CDR1 and CDR2 sequences are LNHDA and SQIVND (reference sequence). This CDR3 is CASSIDDELFSGGSQPQHF. CDR3 sequence (DNA): TGTGCCAGTAGTATAGATGACGAGTTATTTTCAGGGGGCAGTCAGCCCCAGCATTTT.

The chain recombines TRBV28 with TRBJ2-7; no clear D. The CDR3 spans 15 residues. Germline-derived CDR1 and CDR2 are MDHEN and SYDVKM. V shed 5 bases and J shed 3 bases, with 17 bases lying between them. CDR3 DNA sequence: TGTGCCAGCAGTCCGCACGTATTCGTAAACTACGAGCAGTACGTC. Amino acid sequence: CASSPHVFVNYEQYV.

The gene calls are TRBV19 and TRBJ2-4, with TRBD1 matching 9 bases. Unmatched junction bases numbered 6, after V lost 9 bases and J lost 6 bases. Germline loops: CDR1 LNHDA, CDR2 SQIVND (reference sequence). The CDR3 spans 13 residues. The CDR3 sequence is CASGPDRGNIQYF. The CDR3 DNA follows: TGTGCCAGCGGTCCGGACAGGGGAAACATTCAGTACTTC.

The V and J genes are TRBV28 and TRBJ1-5; D remains unclear. Germline V gene lookup returns CDR1 MDHEN and CDR2 SYDVKM. The ends were cut back, 3 bases at V and 4 bases at J, with 19 bases in the middle. This CDR3 is 17 amino acids long. The CDR3 DNA reads as TGTGCCAGCAGTTTTGATTTTGTGATCAGGAGGAATCAGCCCCAGCATTTT. This encodes CASSFDFVIRRNQPQHF.

The rearrangement uses TRBV2 and TRBJ1-6; D unresolved. The V end lost 4 bases, the J end lost 7 bases, and 8 bases lay between the germline ends. The CDR3 is made up of 13 amino acids. Germline loops: CDR1 SNHLY, CDR2 FYNNEI. CDR3 bases: TGTGCCAGCAGTGGTGAAGCGAATTCACCCCTCCACTTT. This sequence encodes CASSGEANSPLHF.

The chain has TRBV15 and TRBJ1-6; D gene unclear. Trimming cost V 4 bases and J 6 bases, with 13 bases left between them. From germline, CDR1 is LNHNV and CDR2 YYDKDF (reference sequence). The CDR3 is made up of 15 amino acids. CDR3 sequence (DNA): TGTGCCACCAGCACCCGCCGGGTTCCTAATTCACCCCTCCACTTT. Its protein product is CATSTRRVPNSPLHF.